Listed below are T cell receptor beta chains from one sample, sequenced in a study of cytomegalovirus exposure and HLA in healthy donors. The method was immunoSEQ multiplex PCR; TCRdb's version includes in-frame clones alone and lacks a portion of them. The data hold some 160,000 clones, with about 78% observed a single time. Material: PBMCs. The receptors were sampled from a male donor in good health and CMV-seronegative. Both conserved end residues are part of each CDR3. Each record gives: J gene, clone size, V gene, CDR3 protein. Not every row has a clone size; where given, it reads once, few, many or a size class.

TRBJ2-3 | once | TRBV6-5 | CASSLGGSTDTQYF
TRBJ2-7 | few | TRBV29-1 | CSVLPGQGYEQYF
TRBJ2-1 | few | TRBV6-1 | CASSARTGASYNEQFF
TRBJ2-5 | . | TRBV28 | CASSFVGTGQETQYF
TRBJ1-2 | . | TRBV2 | CASTLEKQANYGYTF
TRBJ2-5 | few | TRBV2 | CASRGRGRETQYF
TRBJ2-3 | . | TRBV10-3 | CAISPGQGSSDTQYF
TRBJ2-3 | few | TRBV7-9 | CASSFVGTDTQYF
TRBJ2-3 | . | TRBV5-1 | CASSSGEQGDTQYF
TRBJ1-5 | . | TRBV19 | CASGWRGRPNQPQHF
TRBJ2-7 | . | TRBV6-5 | CASSQTSLSHEQYF
TRBJ2-7 | . | TRBV7-2 | CASSLGTGAYEQYF
TRBJ2-7 | . | TRBV27 | CASSLSSSGTLGQYF
TRBJ2-2 | . | TRBV5-1 | CASSGRRTSGTETGELFF
TRBJ2-3 | . | TRBV12-5 | CASGARDWNTDTQYF
TRBJ2-1 | few | TRBV4-3 | CASSQDRAGGNEQFF
TRBJ2-2 | . | TRBV5-8 | CASSLDGERNTGELFF
TRBJ1-1 | . | TRBV28 | CASSDSGGLGTEAFF
TRBJ2-1 | . | TRBV4-1 | CASSLGLVGYNEQFF
TRBJ1-5 | . | TRBV30 | CAWSAGKVSNQPQHF
TRBJ1-1 | . | TRBV19 | CASSKDRDYRGTEAFF
TRBJ1-2 | . | TRBV27 | CASSPRDTDYGYTF
TRBJ2-1 | once | TRBV5-4 | CASSLAGGISYNEQFF
TRBJ2-1 | . | TRBV6-1 | CASSGTSGRVGYNYNEQFF
TRBJ1-1 | . | TRBV5-4 | CASSEDRALWGEAFF
TRBJ2-1 | . | TRBV5-1 | CASGASGRMNEQFF
TRBJ2-6 | . | TRBV13 | CASSLGGQTYSGANVLTF
TRBJ1-5 | . | TRBV9 | CASSVDPGNQPQHF
TRBJ1-2 | few | TRBV29-1 | CSVEPGQGNGYTF
TRBJ1-4 | . | TRBV19 | CASTTVGGADEKLFF
TRBJ2-7 | medium-sized | TRBV15 | CATSGDSYYEQYF
TRBJ2-1 | . | TRBV29-1 | CSVVTSLVGEQFF
TRBJ1-2 | . | TRBV27 | CASSLGYRGPDGYTF
TRBJ1-5 | . | TRBV15 | CATSRPPQGSQPQHF
TRBJ2-3 | . | TRBV9 | CASSAGLAGARDTQYF
TRBJ1-5 | few | TRBV2 | CASSVGETNQPQHF
TRBJ2-7 | . | TRBV21-1 | CASSRHRYEQYF
TRBJ1-5 | . | TRBV19 | CASSMPPGQGANRNNQPQHF
TRBJ1-2 | . | TRBV9 | CASSPRQDGYTF
TRBJ1-1 | . | TRBV19 | CASSLDRDGTEAFF
TRBJ2-7 | . | TRBV2 | CASGAGRSGEQYF
TRBJ1-4 | . | TRBV5-1 | CASSAADRHEKLFF
TRBJ2-7 | . | TRBV4-1 | CASSQVGVSYEQYF
TRBJ1-5 | . | TRBV9 | CASSKGQDQPQHF
TRBJ2-7 | . | TRBV7-9 | CASSLGGSGDEQYF
TRBJ2-5 | once | TRBV9 | CASSPRYSGQETQYF
TRBJ2-1 | once | TRBV7-6 | CASSLGTSGLNEQFF
TRBJ1-6 | . | TRBV4-1 | CASSQVVGSPLHF
TRBJ2-7 | . | TRBV27 | CASSYRTSLPYEQYF
TRBJ2-1 | . | TRBV6-5 | CAWYCSGYNEQFF
TRBJ1-6 | . | TRBV7-2 | CASSPPGQGNSPLHF
TRBJ1-4 | . | TRBV5-8 | CASSIGQGGSNEKLFF
TRBJ2-2 | . | TRBV15 | CATVEDTATGELFF
TRBJ2-7 | . | TRBV6-5 | CASSYSIMDNYEQYF
TRBJ1-1 | few | TRBV7-2 | CASSSRENTEAFF
TRBJ1-1 | few | TRBV10-3 | CAISREGNTEAFF
TRBJ2-1 | . | TRBV25-1 | CASSEYKLAGGRVQFF